This T cell receptor (beta chain) was identified in a study of early T cells in non-severe SARS-CoV-2 infection. About the study: Sequencing targeted bulk RNA from unsorted whole blood, leaving chains unpaired.

Germline CDR1 is LGHDT and CDR2 is YNNKEL (reference sequence). The trim removed 2 bases at V and 4 bases at J, leaving 16 bases unmatched. The length of the CDR3 is 18 residues. Overall study results and limits: Anti-spike CD8 specificities were favored by VDJdb matching, whose results missed private and CD4 specificities.

Researchers tagged individual cDNA molecules with unique molecular identifiers. TCRdb processed the 5' RACE reads anew with MiXCR; each CDR3 protein has one entry. Of approximately 65,000 distinct CDR3 sequences detected, about 13% appear once; the ten largest clones hold roughly 13%. With respect to this clonotype: Its target is unknown.

The sequenced sample consisted of whole blood. The V call is TRBV3-1, the J call TRBJ1-2; 7 bases are shared with TRBD1. The receptor was isolated from an adult who was a healthcare worker with PCR-confirmed SARS-CoV-2 infection or an uninfected control (not recorded which). CDR3 region: CASSQSPFTGALLYGYTF. CDR3 in DNA: TGTGCCAGCAGCCAAAGCCCCTTTACAGGGGCCCTCCTCTATGGCTACACCTTC.